The clone carrying this TCR beta chain was found a few times. Antigen unknown. The data belong to a study of T-cell memory formation after mild COVID-19. Study results and limitations: CD4+ contracting clones lay mainly in CM and EM, CD8+ ones in EMRA.

Between the trimmed V and J ends, which lost 5 bases and 2 bases, there was a span of 13 bases. The germline V gene encodes CDR1 KGHSH and CDR2 LQKENI. This CDR3 contains 15 residues. Amplification by 5'RACE using constant-segment primers produced TCR alpha and TCR beta cDNA libraries that carried sample barcodes and UMIs. One entry per CDR3 protein, called by TCRdb with MiXCR from the 5' RACE reads. Of about 390,000 distinct CDR3 sequences in the sample, under 25% are singletons; the top ten hold roughly an eighth. The clonotype comes from an adult woman who had mild COVID-19 (a few samples of this study predate the infection). Cell type and time point are not known. The sequenced sample was PBMCs or a T cell subset sorted from them (not recorded which). The chain employs TRBV18 and TRBJ2-1, with TRBD1 as a possible D gene (7 bases). CDR3 sequence reads: CASSSQGGPYNEQFF. CDR3 coding DNA: TGTGCCAGCTCATCTCAGGGGGGTCCCTACAATGAGCAGTTCTTC.